This record looks at one T cell receptor (beta chain) sequence and its context. Sequencing was performed with immunoSEQ multiplex PCR; in TCRdb, only in-frame clones are kept and a portion is missing. The sample lists about 420,000 clones, around nine tenths occurring once. The record originates from a study of Ad26.COV2.S vaccination and SARS-CoV-2 variants. Across the whole study: Dosing was one shot or two shots 56 days apart.

Documented treatment: around 19 received Ad26.COV2.S at low or high dose, single or two shots; five or six received placebo; per-sample allocation not given. The samples were gathered on day 63 after the first injection of vaccine or placebo. It was an adult aged 18-55 years in Boston who was the donor. It was Wuhan-strain SARS-CoV-2 spike that the Ad26 vaccine vector expressed. Trimming left V 1 base short and J 2 bases short, with 14 bases between. The CDR3 is 16 amino acids. Germline CDR1 and CDR2: LGHDT and YNNKEL (reference sequence). The chain joins TRBV3-1 (or the pseudogene TRBV3-2) to TRBJ2-5; no firm D call. This clonotype originated in a person between 18 and 65 years old who received the Ad26.COV2.S COVID-19 vaccine or a placebo. The specimen comprised peripheral blood, sampled in a trial of Ad26.COV2.S vaccine versus placebo. CDR3 in DNA: TGTGCCAGCAGCCAAGTCCACTACGTGGGGCAAGAGACCCAGTACTTC. Protein: CASSQVHYVGQETQYF.